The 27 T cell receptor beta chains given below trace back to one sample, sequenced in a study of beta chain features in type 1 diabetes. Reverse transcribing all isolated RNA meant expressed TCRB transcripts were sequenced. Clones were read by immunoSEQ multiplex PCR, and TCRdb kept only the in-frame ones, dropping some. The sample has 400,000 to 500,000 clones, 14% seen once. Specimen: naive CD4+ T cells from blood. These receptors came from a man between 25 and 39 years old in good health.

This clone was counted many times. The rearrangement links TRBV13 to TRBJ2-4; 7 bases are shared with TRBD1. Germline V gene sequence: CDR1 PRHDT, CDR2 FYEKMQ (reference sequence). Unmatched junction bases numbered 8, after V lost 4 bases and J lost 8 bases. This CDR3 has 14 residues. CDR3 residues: CASSSQRQGDIQYF. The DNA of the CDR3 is TGTGCCAGCAGCTCCCAACGACAGGGAGACATTCAGTACTTC.

The CDR3 nucleotides read TGTGCCAGCCATGCGAGATCAGGAGGGGCTGGAGGCTACACCTTC. This gives the protein CASHARSGGAGGYTF. This chain joins TRBV2 and TRBJ1-2, with D tentatively TRBD1 (5 bases). V was cut by 8 bases and J by 8 bases, with 24 bases left in between. CDR1 is SNHLY and CDR2 is FYNNEI in the germline V gene. The CDR3 is 15 residues long.

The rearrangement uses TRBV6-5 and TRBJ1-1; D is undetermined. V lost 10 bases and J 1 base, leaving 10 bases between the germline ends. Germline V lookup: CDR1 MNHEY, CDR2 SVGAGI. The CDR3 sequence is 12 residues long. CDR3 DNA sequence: TGTGCCACCGAGAGACCGAACACTGAAGCTTTCTTT. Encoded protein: CATERPNTEAFF.

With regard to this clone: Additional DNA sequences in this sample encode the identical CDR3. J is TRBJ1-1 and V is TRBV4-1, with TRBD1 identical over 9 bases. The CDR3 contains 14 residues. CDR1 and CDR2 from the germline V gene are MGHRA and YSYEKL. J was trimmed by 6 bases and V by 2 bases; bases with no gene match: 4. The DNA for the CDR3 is TGCGCCAGCAGCCAACCGGGACAGGGACCTGAAGCTTTCTTT. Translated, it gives CASSQPGQGPEAFF.

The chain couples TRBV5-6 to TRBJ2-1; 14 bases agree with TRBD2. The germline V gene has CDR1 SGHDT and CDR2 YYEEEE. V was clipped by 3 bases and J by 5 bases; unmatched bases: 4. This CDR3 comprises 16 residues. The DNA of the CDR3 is TGTGCCAGCAGCTCCCGACTAGCGGGAGGGAACAATGAGCAGTTCTTC. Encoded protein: CASSSRLAGGNNEQFF. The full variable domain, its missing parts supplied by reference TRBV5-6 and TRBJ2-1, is DAGVTQSPTHLIKTRGQQVTLRCSPKSGHDTVSWYQQALGQGPQFIFQYYEEEERQRGNFPDRFSGHQFPNYSSELNVNALLLGDSALYLCASSSRLAGGNNEQFFGPGTRLTVL.

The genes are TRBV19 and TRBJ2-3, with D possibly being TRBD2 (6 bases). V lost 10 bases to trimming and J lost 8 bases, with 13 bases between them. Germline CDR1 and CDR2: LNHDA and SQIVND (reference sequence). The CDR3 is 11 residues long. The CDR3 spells CATGVGPTQYF. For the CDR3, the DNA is TGTGCCACGGGGGTGGGGCCTACGCAGTATTTT. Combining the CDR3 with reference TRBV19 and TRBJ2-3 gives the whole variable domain DGGITQSPKYLFRKEGQNVTLSCEQNLNHDAMYWYRQDPGQGLRLIYYSQIVNDFQKGDIAEGYSVSREKKESFPLTVTSAQKNPTAFYLCATGVGPTQYFGPGTRLTVL.

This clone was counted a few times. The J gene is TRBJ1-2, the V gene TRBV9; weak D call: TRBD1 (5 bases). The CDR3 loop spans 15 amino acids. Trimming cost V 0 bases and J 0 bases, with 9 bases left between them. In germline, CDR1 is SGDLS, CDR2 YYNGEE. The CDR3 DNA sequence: TGTGCCAGCAGCGTAGATGCAGGGACTAACTATGGCTACACCTTC. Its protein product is CASSVDAGTNYGYTF.

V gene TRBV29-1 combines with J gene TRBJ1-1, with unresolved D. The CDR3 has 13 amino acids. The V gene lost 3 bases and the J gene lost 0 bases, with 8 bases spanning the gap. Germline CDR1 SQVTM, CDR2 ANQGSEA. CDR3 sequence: CSVDRRLNTEAFF. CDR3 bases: TGCAGCGTTGATCGGCGGCTGAACACTGAAGCTTTCTTT.

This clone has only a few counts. In DNA, the CDR3 is TGTGCCAGCAGCATTAGCGGGGGGACTAGCACAGATACGCAGTATTTT. This gives the protein CASSISGGTSTDTQYF. The chain joins TRBV9 to TRBJ2-3; 10 nucleotides align to TRBD2. V lost 4 bases to trimming and J lost 0 bases; unmatched junction nucleotides: 5. From germline, CDR1 is SGDLS and CDR2 YYNGEE. The CDR3 runs 16 residues.

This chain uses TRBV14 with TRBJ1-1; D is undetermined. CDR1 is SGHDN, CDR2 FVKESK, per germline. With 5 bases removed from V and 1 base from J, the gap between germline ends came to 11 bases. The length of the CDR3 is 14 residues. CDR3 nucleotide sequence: TGTGCCAGCAGCGAGGCCTACAGGAACACTGAAGCTTTCTTT. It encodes CASSEAYRNTEAFF.

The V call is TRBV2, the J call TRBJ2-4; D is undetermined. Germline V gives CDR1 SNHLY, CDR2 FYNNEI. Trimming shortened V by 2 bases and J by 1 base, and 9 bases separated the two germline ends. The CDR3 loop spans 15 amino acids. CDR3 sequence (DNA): TGTGCCAGCAGTGAACACAGCCTTGCCAAAAACATTCAGTACTTC. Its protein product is CASSEHSLAKNIQYF. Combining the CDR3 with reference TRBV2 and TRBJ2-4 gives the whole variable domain EPEVTQTPSHQVTQMGQEVILRCVPISNHLYFYWYRQILGQKVEFLVSFYNNEISEKSEIFDDQFSVERPDGSNFTLKIRSTKLEDSAMYFCASSEHSLAKNIQYFGAGTRLSVL.

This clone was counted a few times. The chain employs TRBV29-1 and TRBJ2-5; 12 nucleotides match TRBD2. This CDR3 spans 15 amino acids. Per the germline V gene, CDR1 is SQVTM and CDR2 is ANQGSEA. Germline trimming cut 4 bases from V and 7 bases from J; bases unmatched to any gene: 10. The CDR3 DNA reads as TGCAGCGTTGCCCGGCTAGCGGGAGGGCCGGTGACCCAGTACTTC. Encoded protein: CSVARLAGGPVTQYF.

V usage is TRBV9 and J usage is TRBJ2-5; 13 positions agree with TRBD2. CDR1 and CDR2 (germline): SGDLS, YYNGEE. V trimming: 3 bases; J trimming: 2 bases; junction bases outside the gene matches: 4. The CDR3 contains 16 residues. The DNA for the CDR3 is TGTGCCAGCAGCGGGACGGGACTAGCGGGACAAGAGACCCAGTACTTC. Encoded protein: CASSGTGLAGQETQYF.

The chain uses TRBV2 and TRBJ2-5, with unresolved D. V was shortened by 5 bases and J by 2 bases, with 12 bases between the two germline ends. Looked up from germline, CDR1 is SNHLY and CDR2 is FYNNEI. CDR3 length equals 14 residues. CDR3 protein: CASSPRGIQETQYF. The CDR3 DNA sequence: TGTGCCAGCAGTCCTCGTGGCATTCAAGAGACCCAGTACTTC. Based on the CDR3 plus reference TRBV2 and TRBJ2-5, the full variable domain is EPEVTQTPSHQVTQMGQEVILRCVPISNHLYFYWYRQILGQKVEFLVSFYNNEISEKSEIFDDQFSVERPDGSNFTLKIRSTKLEDSAMYFCASSPRGIQETQYFGPGTRLLVL.

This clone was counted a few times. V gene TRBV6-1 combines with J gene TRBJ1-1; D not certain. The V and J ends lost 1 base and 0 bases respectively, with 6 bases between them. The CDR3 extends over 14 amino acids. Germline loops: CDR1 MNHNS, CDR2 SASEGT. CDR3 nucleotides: TGTGCCAGCAGTGAAGATAACATGAACACTGAAGCTTTCTTT. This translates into CASSEDNMNTEAFF.

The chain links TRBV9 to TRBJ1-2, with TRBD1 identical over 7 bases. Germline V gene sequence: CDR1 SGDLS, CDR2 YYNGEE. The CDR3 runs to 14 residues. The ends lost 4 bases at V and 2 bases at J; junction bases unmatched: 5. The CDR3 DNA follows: TGTGCCAGCAGCTCACGGGACAGCAACTATGGCTACACCTTC. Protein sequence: CASSSRDSNYGYTF. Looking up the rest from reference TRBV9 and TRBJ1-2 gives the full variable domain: DSGVTQTPKHLITATGQRVTLRCSPRSGDLSVYWYQQSLDQGLQFLIQYYNGEERAKGNILERFSAQQFPDLHSELNLSSLELGDSALYFCASSSRDSNYGYTFGSGTRLTVV.

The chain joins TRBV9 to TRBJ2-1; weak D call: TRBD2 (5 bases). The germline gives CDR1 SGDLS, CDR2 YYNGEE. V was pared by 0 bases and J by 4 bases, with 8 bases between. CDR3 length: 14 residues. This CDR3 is CASSVGERYNEQFF. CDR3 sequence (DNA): TGTGCCAGCAGCGTAGGTGAGCGGTACAATGAGCAGTTCTTC.

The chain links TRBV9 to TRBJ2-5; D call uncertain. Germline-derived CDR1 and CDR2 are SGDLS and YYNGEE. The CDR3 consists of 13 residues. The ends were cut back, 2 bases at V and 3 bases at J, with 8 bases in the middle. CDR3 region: CASSVLWEETQYF. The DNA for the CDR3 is TGTGCCAGCAGCGTGTTATGGGAAGAGACCCAGTACTTC.

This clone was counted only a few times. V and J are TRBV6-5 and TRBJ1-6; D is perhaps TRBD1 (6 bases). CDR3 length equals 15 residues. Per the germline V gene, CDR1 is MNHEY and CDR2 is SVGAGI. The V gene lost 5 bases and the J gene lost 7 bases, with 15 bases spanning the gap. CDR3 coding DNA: TGTGCCAGCAGTACCGGGACACCGGGGAATTCACCCCTCCACTTT. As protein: CASSTGTPGNSPLHF.

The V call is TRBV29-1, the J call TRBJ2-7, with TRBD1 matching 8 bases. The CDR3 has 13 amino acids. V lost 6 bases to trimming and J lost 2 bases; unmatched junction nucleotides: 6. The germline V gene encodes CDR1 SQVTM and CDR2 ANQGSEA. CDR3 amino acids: CSVDPDRAYEQYF. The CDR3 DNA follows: TGCAGCGTGGATCCGGACAGGGCCTACGAGCAGTACTTC.

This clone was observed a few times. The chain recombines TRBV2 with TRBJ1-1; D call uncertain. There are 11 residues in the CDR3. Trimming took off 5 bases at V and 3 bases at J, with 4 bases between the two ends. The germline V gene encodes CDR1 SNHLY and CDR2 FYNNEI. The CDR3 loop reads CASSTDTEAFF. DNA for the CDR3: TGTGCCAGCAGTACGGACACTGAAGCTTTCTTT. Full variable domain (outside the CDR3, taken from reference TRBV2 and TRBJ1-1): EPEVTQTPSHQVTQMGQEVILRCVPISNHLYFYWYRQILGQKVEFLVSFYNNEISEKSEIFDDQFSVERPDGSNFTLKIRSTKLEDSAMYFCASSTDTEAFFGQGTRLTVV.

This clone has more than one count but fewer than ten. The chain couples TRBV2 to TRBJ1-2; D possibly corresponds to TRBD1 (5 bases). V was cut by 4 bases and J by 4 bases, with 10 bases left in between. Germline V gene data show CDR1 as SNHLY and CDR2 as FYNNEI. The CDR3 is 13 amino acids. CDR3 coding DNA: TGTGCCAGCAGTGTTACCGGGGCCTATGGCTACACCTTC. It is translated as CASSVTGAYGYTF.

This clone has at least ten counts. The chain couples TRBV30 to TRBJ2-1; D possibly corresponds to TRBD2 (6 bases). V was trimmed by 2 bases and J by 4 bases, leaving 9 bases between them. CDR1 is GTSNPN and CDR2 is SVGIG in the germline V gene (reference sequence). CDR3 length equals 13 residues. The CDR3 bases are TGTGCCTGGAGTTTACGGGAGTACAATGAGCAGTTCTTC. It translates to CAWSLREYNEQFF.

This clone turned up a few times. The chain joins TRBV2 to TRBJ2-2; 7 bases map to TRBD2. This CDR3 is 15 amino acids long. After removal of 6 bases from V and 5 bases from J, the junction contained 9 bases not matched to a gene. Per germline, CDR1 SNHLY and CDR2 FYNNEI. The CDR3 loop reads CASRPSAGRTGELFF. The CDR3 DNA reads TGTGCCAGCAGGCCATCCGCCGGGAGGACCGGGGAGCTGTTTTTT.

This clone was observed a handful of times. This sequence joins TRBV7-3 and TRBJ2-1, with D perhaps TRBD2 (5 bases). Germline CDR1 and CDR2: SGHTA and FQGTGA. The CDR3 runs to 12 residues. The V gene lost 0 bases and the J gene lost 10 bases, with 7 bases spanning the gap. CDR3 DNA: TGTGCCAGCAGCTTAACCGGGAAGGAGCAGTTCTTC. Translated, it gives CASSLTGKEQFF.

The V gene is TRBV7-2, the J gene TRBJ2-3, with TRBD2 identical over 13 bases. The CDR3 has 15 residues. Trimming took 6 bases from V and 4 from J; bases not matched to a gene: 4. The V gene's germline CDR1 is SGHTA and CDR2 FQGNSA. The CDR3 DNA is TGTGCCAGCAGAGCCGGACTAGCGGGGGCAGATACGCAGTATTTT. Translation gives CASRAGLAGADTQYF.

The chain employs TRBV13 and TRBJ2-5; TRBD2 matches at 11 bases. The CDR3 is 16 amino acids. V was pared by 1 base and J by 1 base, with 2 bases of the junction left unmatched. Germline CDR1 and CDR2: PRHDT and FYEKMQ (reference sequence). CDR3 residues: CASSLVTSGSQETQYF. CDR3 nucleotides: TGTGCCAGCAGCTTAGTAACTAGCGGGAGCCAAGAGACCCAGTACTTC. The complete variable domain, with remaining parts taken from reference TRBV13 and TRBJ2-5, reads AAGVIQSPRHLIKEKRETATLKCYPIPRHDTVYWYQQGPGQDPQFLISFYEKMQSDKGSIPDRFSAQQFSDYHSELNMSSLELGDSALYFCASSLVTSGSQETQYFGPGTRLLVL.